This TCR beta chain was identified during a study of blood T cell repertoires in COVID-19. This CDR3 region has 15 residues. The germline gives CDR1 MDHEN, CDR2 SYDVKM. With 6 bases clipped from V and 2 bases from J, the junction kept 5 bases outside the gene matches. This table comes from immunoSEQ multiplex PCR, and its TCRdb copy is limited to in-frame clones, with some not included. Here the sample spans 200,000 to 250,000 clones, about 90% being singletons. The clonotype was recovered from a man aged 60-69 years with COVID-19, enrolled during active disease. The chain links TRBV28 to TRBJ2-2; 8 nucleotides match TRBD1. Sequencing was performed on peripheral blood. The CDR3 sequence: CASRIGQGNTGELFF. The CDR3 DNA reads as TGTGCCAGCAGGATAGGACAGGGAAACACCGGGGAGCTGTTTTTT.